This record covers a single TCR beta chain. The data originate from a study of T cell changes during pregnancy in multiple sclerosis. Measured with immunoSEQ multiplex PCR; TCRdb has only the in-frame clones, and not every one. The sample gives some 80,000 clones, more than 80% of which show up once; approximately 1% is in the top ten. Specimen: peripheral blood, collected in the first trimester of pregnancy. The origin of this receptor is a female donor in good health, enrolled as a control in a pregnancy study.

This CDR3 is CASSPSKGLAVQETQYF. CDR3 bases: TGTGCCAGCTCACCGTCGAAGGGACTAGCGGTCCAAGAGACCCAGTACTTC. The genes are TRBV18 and TRBJ2-5; 11 bases agree with TRBD2. The CDR3 consists of 17 residues. Germline loops: CDR1 KGHSH, CDR2 LQKENI. V lost 3 bases to trimming and J lost 1 base; unmatched junction nucleotides: 7.